The sequence of this T cell receptor beta chain was determined in a study of T cells in localized non-small cell lung cancer (dated by TCRdb to the early 2020s). Study-wide context: T cell repertoires of about 230 early-stage NSCLC patients were analyzed, with tumors being compared against uninvolved tumor-adjacent lungs. A mean age of around 66 years was recorded for the NSCLC patients, of whom around 120 were male and 95 to 110 were female. The cohort comprised some 240 treatment-naïve NSCLC patients with resected, localized lung tumors. Results and caveats for the whole study, not just this receptor: Longer overall survival was associated with higher blood T cell density, whereas shorter survival was associated with higher adjacent-lung clonality. A median of about 50 of the top 100 tumor clones turned up in the paired uninvolved adjacent lung, and 25 to 35 of those clones also ranked among the top 100 of that same adjacent lung. Multi-region tumor sequencing was not performed, so intratumor heterogeneity could not be excluded. Because the study design was exploratory, TCR variables were selected using unadjusted p-values without false-discovery rate correction. The highest T cell clonality was observed in uninvolved tumor-adjacent lung, where clonality exceeded that of tumor, suggesting that antigenic responses were more focused in uninvolved tumor-adjacent lung.

With respect to this clone: Its target antigen remains unknown. No base quality values were provided; no much bigger clone lies one nucleotide off.

At diagnosis, tumor, uninvolved tumor-adjacent lung and peripheral blood were collected and then preserved as a mix of FFPE and fresh-frozen material. For TCR repertoire profiling, blood samples were analyzed as peripheral blood mononuclear cells. The immunoSEQ Assay was used to sequence TCR beta CDR3 regions from DNA. In the paper's pipeline: To compute T cell density, TCR beta template counts were normalized to usable DNA, which was estimated by amplifying housekeeping genes. Using the preseqR package, richness was estimated by extrapolating to 120,000 templates for tissue samples and 400,000 templates for PBMC samples. Clonality was taken to be one minus Pielou's evenness. To identify tissue-enriched TCRs, differential abundance testing was run on productive amino-acid clonotypes with a minimum total count of 5 and an alpha of 0.1. The Jaccard Index and the Morisita Overlap Index were used to quantify repertoire overlap between compartments. GLIPH clustered TCR beta CDR3s with public tetramer-defined viral CDR3s; viral motifs required at least three viral sequences plus V-gene enrichment. Drawn from immuneACCESS, this table holds only the in-frame rearrangements with V and J called that TCRdb kept. Clones are partly lost; checked studies trace under half to an unresolved V gene and leave the rest unexplained. The D gene and trimming were derived from the DNA, and the V and J assignments and clone size from that table. This sample gives around 26,000 clones in total; 81% of them show up just once. The leading ten clones occupy 9.5% to 10% of the sample.

The CDR3 contains 15 residues, cysteine and phenylalanine counted. The DNA shown is the 45-base CDR3, in frame from base 1. For CDR1 and CDR2, the germline V gene (reference sequence) lists MNHNY and SVGAGI. V has 6 bases trimmed and J has 0 bases trimmed; junction bases matching no gene number 5. This sequence was found in a man aged 35 to 69 with stage III squamous cell lung carcinoma. The chain joins TRBV6-6 to TRBJ2-4; 7 central nucleotides agree with TRBD1. Here the sequenced sample was peripheral blood, taken before any cancer treatment. CDR3 reads: CASSPGGLAKNIQYF. The DNA sequence is TGTGCCAGCAGCCCAGGGGGTCTAGCCAAAAACATTCAGTACTTC.